A selection of T cell receptor beta chains follows, all from one sample in a study of blood T cell repertoires in COVID-19. The table came from immunoSEQ multiplex PCR; TCRdb's copy has only in-frame clones and leaves some out. The sample has about 39,000 clones; around 87% are singletons. The sequenced sample consisted of peripheral blood. The receptors were gathered from a man over 45 with active or convalescent COVID-19. Both conserved end residues are part of each CDR3. A D gene is named only where the DNA matches it firmly. Size is omitted from some rows. Given values are once, few, many or a class for expanded clones.

d_gene: -
v_gene: TRBV4-1
j_gene: TRBJ2-1
abundance: -
CDR3nt: TGCGCCAGCAGCCAAGAAGGCAGGGATTACAATGAGCAGTTCTTC
CDR3aa: CASSQEGRDYNEQFF

d_gene: -
v_gene: TRBV7-2
j_gene: TRBJ2-2
abundance: -
CDR3nt: TGTGCCAGCACCCTCCAAGCCGAGGCGAACACCGGGGAGCTGTTTTTT
CDR3aa: CASTLQAEANTGELFF

d_gene: -
v_gene: TRBV5-1
j_gene: TRBJ2-3
abundance: -
CDR3nt: TGCGCCAGCAGCTTGGCCGGACATAGCACAGATACGCAGTATTTT
CDR3aa: CASSLAGHSTDTQYF

d_gene: TRBD1
v_gene: TRBV2
j_gene: TRBJ2-5
abundance: -
CDR3nt: TGTGCCAGCAGTGTGGACAGGGACGAGACCCAGTACTTC
CDR3aa: CASSVDRDETQYF

d_gene: TRBD2
v_gene: TRBV5-4
j_gene: TRBJ2-1
abundance: -
CDR3nt: TGTGCCAGCAGCCCTTTGACTAGCGGGTCCTACAATGAGCAGTTCTTC
CDR3aa: CASSPLTSGSYNEQFF

d_gene: TRBD2
v_gene: TRBV18
j_gene: TRBJ2-2
abundance: -
CDR3nt: TGTGCCAGCTCCCCCAGAGGGACTAGCATAAGCACCGGGGAGCTGTTTTTT
CDR3aa: CASSPRGTSISTGELFF

d_gene: -
v_gene: TRBV6-5
j_gene: TRBJ2-2
abundance: few
CDR3nt: TGTGCCAGCAGTTACTCAGGGGCCACCGGGGAGCTGTTTTTT
CDR3aa: CASSYSGATGELFF

d_gene: -
v_gene: TRBV21-1
j_gene: TRBJ2-6
abundance: once
CDR3nt: TGTGCCAGCAGCAAAGAAATAGCGGGGATCCTCTCTGGGGCCAACGTCCTGACTTTC
CDR3aa: CASSKEIAGILSGANVLTF

d_gene: -
v_gene: TRBV28
j_gene: TRBJ1-5
abundance: -
CDR3nt: TGTGCCAGCAGTTTCTTAGATAGCAATCAGCCCCAGCATTTT
CDR3aa: CASSFLDSNQPQHF

d_gene: TRBD1
v_gene: TRBV6-8
j_gene: TRBJ2-2
abundance: medium-sized
CDR3nt: TGTGCCAGCAGTTACCCCCCGAACCTTCCCGGGACAGATAACACCGGGGAGCTGTTTTTT
CDR3aa: CASSYPPNLPGTDNTGELFF

d_gene: TRBD1
v_gene: TRBV24-1
j_gene: TRBJ2-1
abundance: -
CDR3nt: TGTGCCACCAGTGACCGGGGGACAGGGGGCAATGAGCAGTTCTTC
CDR3aa: CATSDRGTGGNEQFF

d_gene: -
v_gene: TRBV6-4
j_gene: TRBJ1-2
abundance: few
CDR3nt: TGTGCCAGCAGTGACTACCCTCATCTTCCTGGGCAGACCATCAGGAACTATGGCTACACCTTC
CDR3aa: CASSDYPHLPGQTIRNYGYTF

d_gene: TRBD1
v_gene: TRBV19
j_gene: TRBJ1-1
abundance: -
CDR3nt: TGTGCCAGTAGTCCCAGGACAGGGTGGGCTGAAGCTTTCTTT
CDR3aa: CASSPRTGWAEAFF

d_gene: -
v_gene: TRBV19
j_gene: TRBJ2-4
abundance: -
CDR3nt: TGTGCCAGTAGTCCTCCGGGAACCAAAAACATTCAGTACTTC
CDR3aa: CASSPPGTKNIQYF

d_gene: -
v_gene: TRBV3-1/TRBV3-2
j_gene: TRBJ2-5
abundance: once
CDR3nt: TGTGCCAGCAGCCAAGCGGGGGTGGTGGGAGAGACCCAGTACTTC
CDR3aa: CASSQAGVVGETQYF

d_gene: -
v_gene: TRBV7-3
j_gene: TRBJ2-1
abundance: once
CDR3nt: TGTGCCAGCAGCCCAGAGGCGGTGGGCAATGAGCAGTTCTTC
CDR3aa: CASSPEAVGNEQFF

d_gene: -
v_gene: TRBV7-6
j_gene: TRBJ2-6
abundance: -
CDR3nt: TGTGCCAGCAGCCCGGCGGCGGTCTCTGGGGCCAACGTCCTGACTTTC
CDR3aa: CASSPAAVSGANVLTF

d_gene: -
v_gene: TRBV5-1
j_gene: TRBJ1-2
abundance: -
CDR3nt: TGCGCCAGCAGCTTGGAGGGGTTTAGGTATGGCTACACCTTC
CDR3aa: CASSLEGFRYGYTF

d_gene: TRBD2
v_gene: TRBV5-8
j_gene: TRBJ2-1
abundance: -
CDR3nt: TGTGCCAGCAGCTTGGCCGGGACTAGCGGGAGTTGGGGATTCCACAATGAGCAGTTCTTC
CDR3aa: CASSLAGTSGSWGFHNEQFF

d_gene: -
v_gene: TRBV3-1/TRBV3-2
j_gene: TRBJ2-3
abundance: -
CDR3nt: TGTGCCAGCAGCCAAGGGCGCGGGGACAGTGTTTCCTATTTT
CDR3aa: CASSQGRGDSVSYF

d_gene: -
v_gene: TRBV5-1
j_gene: TRBJ1-4
abundance: -
CDR3nt: TGCGCCAGCAGCCTGGGGGACACCAGGGCCGAAAAACTGTTTTTT
CDR3aa: CASSLGDTRAEKLFF

d_gene: TRBD2
v_gene: TRBV4-2
j_gene: TRBJ2-1
abundance: -
CDR3nt: TGTGCCAGCAGCCTTGTTCAAGGGACTAAGGATGAGCAGTTCTTC
CDR3aa: CASSLVQGTKDEQFF

d_gene: -
v_gene: TRBV6-6
j_gene: TRBJ2-3
abundance: -
CDR3nt: TGTGCCAGCAGTTCCCAGGGCGGGAAAAACACAGATACGCAGTATTTT
CDR3aa: CASSSQGGKNTDTQYF

d_gene: -
v_gene: TRBV5-1
j_gene: TRBJ2-2
abundance: -
CDR3nt: TGCGCCAGCAGCTTGAAGGGGCCCGGGGAGCTGTTTTTT
CDR3aa: CASSLKGPGELFF

d_gene: -
v_gene: TRBV5-1
j_gene: TRBJ2-5
abundance: once
CDR3nt: TGCGCCAGCAGCTTGTTTTCTAGCGCGGGCCAAGAGACCCAGTACTTC
CDR3aa: CASSLFSSAGQETQYF

d_gene: TRBD2
v_gene: TRBV11-2
j_gene: TRBJ2-7
abundance: -
CDR3nt: TGTGCCAGCAGCCCCCAGGCCGCTTCTAGCGGGAGAGTTCGCGAGCAGTACTTC
CDR3aa: CASSPQAASSGRVREQYF

d_gene: TRBD2
v_gene: TRBV7-3
j_gene: TRBJ2-3
abundance: -
CDR3nt: TGTGCCAGCAGCTTAATCGGTAGCGGGAGTCCCACAGATACGCAGTATTTT
CDR3aa: CASSLIGSGSPTDTQYF

d_gene: TRBD2
v_gene: TRBV11-2
j_gene: TRBJ2-3
abundance: -
CDR3nt: TGTGCCAGCAGCTTAGATATCGGGGGGGGCACAGATACGCAGTATTTT
CDR3aa: CASSLDIGGGTDTQYF

d_gene: -
v_gene: TRBV3-1/TRBV3-2
j_gene: TRBJ1-6
abundance: -
CDR3nt: TGTGCCAGCAGCCAAGGTCAGGGCGGTTCACCCCTCCACTTT
CDR3aa: CASSQGQGGSPLHF

d_gene: -
v_gene: TRBV18
j_gene: TRBJ2-3
abundance: -
CDR3nt: TGTGCCAGTACGGTCGGGGGAACTAGCACAGATACGCAGTATTTT
CDR3aa: CASTVGGTSTDTQYF

d_gene: TRBD2
v_gene: TRBV6-4
j_gene: TRBJ2-6
abundance: once
CDR3nt: TGTGCCAGCAGTGCCGGGGGGACCTCTGGGGCCAACGTCCTGACTTTC
CDR3aa: CASSAGGTSGANVLTF

d_gene: TRBD1
v_gene: TRBV19
j_gene: TRBJ1-1
abundance: -
CDR3nt: TGTGCCAGTATGGCAGGGGGCCTAAACACTGAAGCTTTCTTT
CDR3aa: CASMAGGLNTEAFF

d_gene: -
v_gene: TRBV23-1
j_gene: TRBJ1-5
abundance: -
CDR3nt: TGCGCCAGCAGTCAATCTACAGGGCGCCAGCCCCAGCATTTT
CDR3aa: CASSQSTGRQPQHF

d_gene: -
v_gene: TRBV2
j_gene: TRBJ1-3
abundance: -
CDR3nt: TGTGCCAGCAGTGTTGGACAGATCTCTGGAAACACCATATATTTT
CDR3aa: CASSVGQISGNTIYF

d_gene: TRBD2
v_gene: TRBV30
j_gene: TRBJ2-1
abundance: -
CDR3nt: TGTGCCTGGACGGGACTAGCGGGCCACAATGAGCAGTTCTTC
CDR3aa: CAWTGLAGHNEQFF

d_gene: TRBD2
v_gene: TRBV6-6
j_gene: TRBJ2-1
abundance: -
CDR3nt: TGTGCCAGCAGTCCGCGGGGGACCCGCTCCTACAATGAGCAGTTCTTC
CDR3aa: CASSPRGTRSYNEQFF

d_gene: -
v_gene: TRBV19
j_gene: TRBJ1-3
abundance: -
CDR3nt: TGTGCCAGTGGACAGTCTCCTGGAAACACCATATATTTT
CDR3aa: CASGQSPGNTIYF

d_gene: TRBD1
v_gene: TRBV7-9
j_gene: TRBJ2-3
abundance: -
CDR3nt: TGTGCCAGCCGACGGGACAGGGCCACAGATACGCAGTATTTT
CDR3aa: CASRRDRATDTQYF

d_gene: -
v_gene: TRBV6-2/TRBV6-3
j_gene: TRBJ2-2
abundance: -
CDR3nt: TGTGCCAGCAGTTACTCATATACCGGGGAGCTGTTTTTT
CDR3aa: CASSYSYTGELFF

d_gene: -
v_gene: TRBV6-6
j_gene: TRBJ2-5
abundance: -
CDR3nt: TGTGCCAGCAGTCACCAAAGGGGGACATATGAGACCCAGTACTTC
CDR3aa: CASSHQRGTYETQYF

d_gene: TRBD1
v_gene: TRBV19
j_gene: TRBJ2-2
abundance: few
CDR3nt: TGTGCCAGTAGTATCCGAGGGGGCCTAGGCGGGGAGCTGTTTTTT
CDR3aa: CASSIRGGLGGELFF

d_gene: -
v_gene: TRBV3-1/TRBV3-2
j_gene: TRBJ1-2
abundance: -
CDR3nt: TGTGCCAGCAGCTCTAACCCGGGGTCGAATGGCTACACCTTC
CDR3aa: CASSSNPGSNGYTF

d_gene: -
v_gene: TRBV5-1
j_gene: TRBJ2-7
abundance: -
CDR3nt: TGCGCCAGCAGCCTACTCACTCAGGAGATGGGGAGAGTGTGGGAGCAGTACTTC
CDR3aa: CASSLLTQEMGRVWEQYF

d_gene: -
v_gene: TRBV3-1/TRBV3-2
j_gene: TRBJ1-5
abundance: -
CDR3nt: TGTGCCAGCAGCCAAGATCTAAACGGAGCACGGCATTTT
CDR3aa: CASSQDLNGARHF

d_gene: -
v_gene: TRBV12-3/TRBV12-4
j_gene: TRBJ1-2
abundance: -
CDR3nt: TGTGCCAGCAGTTTTTCGGGACTCTATGGCTACACCTTC
CDR3aa: CASSFSGLYGYTF

d_gene: TRBD1
v_gene: TRBV14
j_gene: TRBJ1-2
abundance: -
CDR3nt: TGTGCCAGCAGCCAAGAAGCGGGCAGGGGGCTTGGCTACACCTTC
CDR3aa: CASSQEAGRGLGYTF

d_gene: TRBD2
v_gene: TRBV9
j_gene: TRBJ2-5
abundance: -
CDR3nt: TGTGCCAGCAGCACGCAAGGAGGGACTAGCGGCGAGGAGCAAGAGACCCAGTACTTC
CDR3aa: CASSTQGGTSGEEQETQYF

d_gene: TRBD1
v_gene: TRBV28
j_gene: TRBJ2-7
abundance: -
CDR3nt: TGTGCCAGCAGCAGGACAGGCTACGAGCAGTACTTC
CDR3aa: CASSRTGYEQYF

d_gene: -
v_gene: TRBV28
j_gene: TRBJ1-5
abundance: -
CDR3nt: TGTGCCAGCAGGGAGGCGTCCCGAAGGGCTCAGCCCCAGCATTTT
CDR3aa: CASREASRRAQPQHF

d_gene: -
v_gene: TRBV5-1
j_gene: TRBJ2-3
abundance: -
CDR3nt: TGCGCCAGCAGCTTTAACTCAGATACGCAGTATTTT
CDR3aa: CASSFNSDTQYF

d_gene: TRBD2
v_gene: TRBV27
j_gene: TRBJ2-5
abundance: once
CDR3nt: TGTGCCAGCACCTCGGGGGGTCGGCAGACCCAGTACTTC
CDR3aa: CASTSGGRQTQYF

d_gene: -
v_gene: TRBV10-2
j_gene: TRBJ1-5
abundance: once
CDR3nt: TGCGCCAGCAGACAGGGCCCCAATCAGCCCCAGCATTTT
CDR3aa: CASRQGPNQPQHF

d_gene: TRBD1
v_gene: TRBV7-3
j_gene: TRBJ2-1
abundance: -
CDR3nt: TGTGCCAGCAGCCCATGGACAGGAATCTTAAGCTCCTACAATGAGCAGTTCTTC
CDR3aa: CASSPWTGILSSYNEQFF

d_gene: TRBD1
v_gene: TRBV11-1
j_gene: TRBJ1-4
abundance: -
CDR3nt: TGTGCCAGCAGCTCGGACTGGACAGGCGGTGAAAAACTGTTTTTT
CDR3aa: CASSSDWTGGEKLFF

d_gene: -
v_gene: TRBV7-9
j_gene: TRBJ1-1
abundance: -
CDR3nt: TGTGCCAGCAGCTTAGATTCCGACACTGAAGCTTTCTTT
CDR3aa: CASSLDSDTEAFF